This entry concerns a single T cell receptor beta chain. The table lists this clonotype with many counts. What antigen it recognizes has not been identified. There are no base qualities to consult, and no much larger clone falls within one base. Sequencing used an Illumina HiSeq 2000. TCR beta chain libraries were generated by multiplex PCR amplification. High-throughput sequencing was used to analyze the amplified TCR beta chain products. The public reads were quality trimmed at Q25 with fastp and then assembled into clones with MiXCR by TCRdb, keeping productive beta chains. Rows merge per CDR3 protein into single entries with the most common DNA and genes. Here the sample has approximately 130,000 distinct CDR3 sequences; around 20% occur a single time. Roughly 2% of the sample is in the top ten clones. These data come from a study of breast tumors, draining lymph nodes, adjacent tissues (dated by TCRdb to 2016 to 2017). A note on the overall study: The study compared TCR beta repertoires across tumor, adjacent nontumor tissue and axillary lymph nodes from breast cancer patients. In human breast cancer, the study set out to assess how tumor, surrounding tissue and draining lymph node repertoires relate to one another and whether T cells might be exchanged between them.

The CDR3 measures 13 amino acids from cysteine to phenylalanine. The kept DNA is CDR3 alone, 39 bases in frame from the first base. Taken from the germline V gene, the CDR1 and CDR2 loops are SGHRS and YFSETQ. V is reduced by 0 bases and J by 6 bases, leaving a spacing of 7 bases between them. The lymph node samples were taken from the axillary draining lymph nodes of breast cancer patients. Overall study results and their limits: Tumor and nontumor tissue repertoires were found to be significantly more similar in luminal-like than in basal-like breast cancer. Rather than being directly demonstrated, the conclusion that tumor T cells originate in lymph nodes was presented as consistent with a hypothesis. Tumor T-cell repertoires showed less diversity than lymph node repertoires and more diversity than nontumor tissue repertoires, and tumor T-cell repertoires showed preferential V and J gene usage. The data were considered consistent with most tumor T cells being derived from the lymph node and subsequently expanding within tumor tissue.

Sequenced sample: axillary lymph node tissue. The chain couples TRBV5-1 to TRBJ1-5; tentative D gene TRBD1, with 5 bases matching. The receptor was derived from a female donor with breast cancer. Some clones in this sample may be carry-over from other donors' samples. The CDR3 amino acid sequence is: CASSLEGTQPQHF. The base sequence is TGCGCCAGCAGCTTGGAGGGGACTCAGCCCCAGCATTTT.